The next 18 T cell receptor beta chains were all read from a single sample in a study of blood T cells in healthy people across ages. With a J-beta primer mix and a sample-barcoded 5' primer, a second PCR ran about 7 to 12 cycles. TCRdb re-called the 5' RACE reads through MiXCR, storing one row per CDR3 protein. The sample has 580,000 or so distinct CDR3 sequences, around 48% seen once; the top ten hold around 23%. The specimen sequenced was blood. These receptor sequences come from a man at least 80 years old in good health.

This CDR3 is CAIRGEGTDTQYF. In nucleotides, the CDR3 is TGTGCCATCAGGGGGGAGGGGACAGATACGCAGTATTTT. This rearrangement joins TRBV10-3 to TRBJ2-3; 7 nucleotides match TRBD2. Germline CDR1 ENHRY, CDR2 SYGVKD. V was clipped by 6 bases and J by 3 bases; unmatched bases: 3. CDR3 length: 13 residues.

About this clonotype itself: One end of the junction is discordant with germline, which a read error may explain. J is TRBJ2-3 and V is TRBV7-7; perhaps TRBD2 as D (6 bases). Germline CDR1 is SSHAT and CDR2 is FNYEAQ (reference sequence). CDR3 length: 15 amino acids. The CDR3 sequence is CASSSAGLATDTQYF. DNA of the CDR3: TGTGCTAGCAGCTCCGCGGGACTTGCCACAGATACGCAGTATTTT.

This clonotype was recorded a few times. This rearrangement joins TRBV2 to TRBJ2-3; the D is unclear. The V end was cut by 1 base, the J end by 2 bases, with 10 bases between. Germline-derived CDR1 and CDR2 are SNHLY and FYNNEI. The CDR3 spans 15 residues. The CDR3 spells CASSEVGSYTDTQYF. The CDR3 nucleotides read TGTGCCAGCAGTGAAGTAGGCAGCTACACAGATACGCAGTATTTT.

This chain joins TRBV11-2 and TRBJ2-7; no firm D call. CDR3 length: 15 amino acids. Trimming left V 1 base short and J 2 bases short, with 12 bases between. CDR1 SGHAT and CDR2 FQNNGV come from the germline V gene. CDR3 bases: TGTGCCAGCAGCTTAGGGATGGCCAGCACCTACGAGCAGTACTTC. This codes for CASSLGMASTYEQYF.

The rearrangement links TRBV7-3 to TRBJ2-7; 7 nucleotides match TRBD1. The J call could be wrong; TRBJ2-4 is a better fit for the DNA end. Looked up from germline, CDR1 is SGHTA and CDR2 is FQGTGA. CDR3 length: 15 amino acids. CDR3: CASSPTGDSTGIQYF. The CDR3 region has the DNA TGTGCCAGCAGCCCAACCGGGGACAGCACCGGCATTCAGTACTTC.

Remarks on this clonotype: A much larger clone differs from this one at a single base, so this may be a read error. The V and J genes are TRBV6-5 and TRBJ2-7; 14 positions match TRBD2. Germline-derived CDR1 and CDR2 are MNHEY and SVGAGI. The CDR3 is made up of 16 amino acids. The V gene end was trimmed by 7 bases and the J gene end by 7 bases; junction bases not matched to a gene: 12. The CDR3 sequence: CASTSAGLAGEDEQYF. The CDR3, as DNA: TGTGCCAGCACCTCAGCGGGACTAGCGGGAGAGGATGAGCAGTACTTC.

The table lists this clonotype with a few counts. The chain joins TRBV18 to TRBJ1-5; D remains ambiguous. V was trimmed by 2 bases and J by 0 bases, leaving 8 bases between them. The germline V gene encodes CDR1 KGHSH and CDR2 LQKENI. This CDR3 has 15 residues. Here the CDR3 DNA reads TGTGCCAGCTCACCAGTCTGGGCTAGCAATCAGCCCCAGCATTTT. Its protein is CASSPVWASNQPQHF.

This chain joins TRBV4-3 and TRBJ1-2, with a weak D call TRBD1 (5 bases). V was pared by 0 bases and J by 8 bases, with 10 bases between. Germline-derived CDR1 and CDR2 are LGHNA and YSLEER. This CDR3 is built from 13 residues. CDR3 coding DNA: TGCGCCAGCAGCCAAGAATGGGGGGACGGCTACACCTTC. Residues: CASSQEWGDGYTF.

This clonotype came up a few times. This chain links TRBV5-1 with TRBJ2-5; D is perhaps TRBD1 (5 bases). Germline V gives CDR1 SGHRS, CDR2 YFSETQ. This CDR3 has 13 residues. V was pared by 4 bases and J by 8 bases, with 15 bases between. Here the CDR3 reads CASSEGHLATQYF. The CDR3 bases are TGCGCCAGCAGCGAAGGACACCTGGCCACCCAGTACTTC. Combining the CDR3 with reference TRBV5-1 and TRBJ2-5 gives the whole variable domain KAGVTQTPRYLIKTRGQQVTLSCSPISGHRSVSWYQQTPGQGLQFLFEYFSETQRNKGNFPGRFSGRQFSNSRSEMNVSTLELGDSALYLCASSEGHLATQYFGPGTRLLVL.

The chain links TRBV6-6 to TRBJ1-2, with a possible D match to TRBD1 (5 bases). Trimming pared 5 bases from V and 4 bases from J, leaving 14 bases between. The CDR3 totals 14 residues. Germline V gene lookup returns CDR1 MNHNY and CDR2 SVGAGI (reference sequence). The CDR3: CASSPEPTVYGYTF. The CDR3, as DNA: TGTGCCAGCAGTCCCGAACCGACAGTCTATGGCTACACCTTC.

The genes are TRBV2 and TRBJ1-2; D remains ambiguous. Germline V gene data show CDR1 as SNHLY and CDR2 as FYNNEI. The CDR3 has 12 residues. Trimming pared 2 bases from V and 2 bases from J, leaving 3 bases between. The CDR3 DNA reads TGTGCCAGCAGTGAATTCAACTATGGCTACACCTTC. Its translation: CASSEFNYGYTF.

This clonotype was picked up one time. The chain links TRBV18 to TRBJ2-3, with 9 nucleotides matching TRBD1. This CDR3 is built from 17 residues. CDR1 is KGHSH, CDR2 LQKENI, per germline. The J segment lost 0 bases and the V segment lost 3 bases, leaving 7 bases of the junction unmatched. The CDR3 DNA reads TGTGCCAGCTCACCCATACAGGGGGCTTTCAGCACAGATACGCAGTATTTT. Translating gives CASSPIQGAFSTDTQYF.

This clonotype was seen more than once but under ten times. CDR3 residues: CASSQYLPGTSGASNEQYF. The CDR3 DNA sequence: TGCGCCAGCAGCCAATACCTTCCCGGGACTAGCGGTGCGAGTAACGAGCAGTACTTC. The chain joins TRBV4-1 to TRBJ2-4, with 11 bases identical to TRBD2. The assigned J gene may be wrong: the sequence end matches TRBJ2-7 better. Germline-derived CDR1 and CDR2 are MGHRA and YSYEKL. This CDR3 is 19 amino acids long.

In this sample, this clonotype turned up many times. This rearrangement joins TRBV4-2 to TRBJ2-7; weak D call: TRBD1 (7 bases). The CDR3 runs to 14 residues. The V end was cut by 2 bases, the J end by 3 bases, with 11 bases between. Germline CDR1 LGHNA, CDR2 YNFKEQ. CDR3 in DNA: TGTGCCAGCAGCCAACAGGGGGGCCGCTACGAGCAGTACTTC. Translated, it gives CASSQQGGRYEQYF.

This sequence joins TRBV20-1 and TRBJ2-4; 14 nucleotides line up with TRBD2. The end of the DNA fits TRBJ2-5 better, so the J call may be wrong. The CDR3 is 18 amino acids. Looked up from germline, CDR1 is DFQATT and CDR2 is SNEGSKA (reference sequence). CDR3 amino acids: CSASGTDRLAGGKETQYF. In nucleotides, the CDR3 is TGCAGTGCCTCCGGGACCGACAGACTAGCGGGGGGGAAGGAGACCCAGTACTTC.

The chain uses TRBV7-2 and TRBJ2-1, with D perhaps assigned TRBD1 or TRBD2 (5 bases each). The V end lost 7 bases, the J end lost 4 bases, and 17 bases lay between the germline ends. The CDR3 covers 15 residues. CDR1 is SGHTA and CDR2 is FQGNSA in the germline V gene. This chain's CDR3 is CASTFRDRKYNEQFF. CDR3 nucleotide sequence: TGTGCCAGCACCTTCAGGGACCGAAAGTACAATGAGCAGTTCTTC.

CDR3 in DNA: TGTGCCAGCAGCCGCCACTGGGGACAGGGAATTGACAATGAGCAGTTCTTC. Amino acid sequence: CASSRHWGQGIDNEQFF. The V call is TRBV3-1, the J call TRBJ2-1; 9 bases line up with TRBD1. The ends lost 4 bases at V and 5 bases at J; junction bases unmatched: 12. The CDR3 sequence is 17 residues long. The germline V gene has CDR1 LGHDT and CDR2 YNNKEL (reference sequence).

The chain recombines TRBV4-2 with TRBJ2-2, with TRBD2 matching 8 bases. The J segment lost 7 bases and the V segment lost 0 bases, leaving 4 bases of the junction unmatched. This CDR3 is 15 amino acids long. CDR1 and CDR2 from the germline V gene are LGHNA and YNFKEQ. The CDR3: CASSQDGLAVGELFF. CDR3 DNA: TGTGCCAGCAGCCAAGACGGACTAGCAGTCGGGGAGCTGTTTTTT.